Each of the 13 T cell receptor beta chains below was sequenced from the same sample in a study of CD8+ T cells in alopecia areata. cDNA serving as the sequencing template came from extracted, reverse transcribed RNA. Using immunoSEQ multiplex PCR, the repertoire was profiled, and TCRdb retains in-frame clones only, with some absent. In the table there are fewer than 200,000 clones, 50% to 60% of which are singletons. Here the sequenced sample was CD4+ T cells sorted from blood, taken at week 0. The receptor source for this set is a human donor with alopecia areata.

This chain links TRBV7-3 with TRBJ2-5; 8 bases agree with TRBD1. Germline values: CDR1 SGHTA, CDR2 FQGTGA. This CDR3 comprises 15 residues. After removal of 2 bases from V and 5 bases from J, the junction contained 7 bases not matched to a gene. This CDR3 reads CASSLFGQGTETQYF. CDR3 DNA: TGTGCCAGCAGCTTATTCGGACAGGGAACGGAGACCCAGTACTTC.

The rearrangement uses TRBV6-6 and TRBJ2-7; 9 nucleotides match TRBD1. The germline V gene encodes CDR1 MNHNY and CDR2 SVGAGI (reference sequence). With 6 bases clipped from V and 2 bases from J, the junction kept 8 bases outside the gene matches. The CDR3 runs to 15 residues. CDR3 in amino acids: CASSPGTGFTYEQYF. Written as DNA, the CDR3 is TGTGCCAGCAGCCCGGGGACAGGGTTCACCTACGAGCAGTACTTC.

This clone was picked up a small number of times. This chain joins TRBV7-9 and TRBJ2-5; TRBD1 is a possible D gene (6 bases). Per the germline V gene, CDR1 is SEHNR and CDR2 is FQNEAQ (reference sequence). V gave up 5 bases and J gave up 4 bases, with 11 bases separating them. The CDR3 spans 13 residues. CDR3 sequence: CASSPMTGETQYF. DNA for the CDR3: TGTGCCAGCAGCCCGATGACAGGAGAGACCCAGTACTTC.

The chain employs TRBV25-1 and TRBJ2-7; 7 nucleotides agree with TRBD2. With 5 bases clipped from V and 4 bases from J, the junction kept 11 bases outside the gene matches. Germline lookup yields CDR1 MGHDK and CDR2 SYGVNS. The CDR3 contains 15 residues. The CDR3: CASSKAAGLSYEQYF. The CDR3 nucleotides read TGTGCCAGCAGTAAAGCCGCGGGACTATCTTACGAGCAGTACTTC.

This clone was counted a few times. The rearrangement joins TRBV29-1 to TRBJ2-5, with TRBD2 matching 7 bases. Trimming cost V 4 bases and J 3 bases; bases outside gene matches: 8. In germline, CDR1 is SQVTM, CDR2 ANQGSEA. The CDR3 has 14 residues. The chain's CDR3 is CSVALGAGEETQYF. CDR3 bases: TGCAGCGTTGCCTTAGGGGCGGGGGAAGAGACCCAGTACTTC.

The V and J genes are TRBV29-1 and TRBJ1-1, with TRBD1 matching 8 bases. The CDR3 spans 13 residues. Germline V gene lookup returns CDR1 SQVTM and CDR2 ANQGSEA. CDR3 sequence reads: CMARTGTNTEAFF. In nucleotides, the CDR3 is TGCATGGCCAGGACAGGGACGAACACTGAAGCTTTCTTT.

This CDR3 is CASSLAGGAGQPQHF. The CDR3 nucleotides read TGTGCCAGCAGCTTAGCTGGGGGCGCGGGTCAGCCCCAGCATTTT. The V and J genes are TRBV7-8 and TRBJ1-5, with a tentative D call TRBD1 (6 bases). The V end was cut by 0 bases, the J end by 6 bases, with 12 bases between. CDR3 length equals 15 residues. CDR1 and CDR2 (germline): SGHVS, FQNEAQ.

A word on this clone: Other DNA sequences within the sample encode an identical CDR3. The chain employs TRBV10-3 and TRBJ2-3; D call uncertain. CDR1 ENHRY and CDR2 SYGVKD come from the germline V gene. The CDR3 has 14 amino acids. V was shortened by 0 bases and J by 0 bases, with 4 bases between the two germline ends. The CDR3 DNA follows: TGTGCCATCAGTGAGTCGAAAAGCACAGATACGCAGTATTTT. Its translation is CAISESKSTDTQYF.

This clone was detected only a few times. This CDR3 is CASSLSWTGQETQYF. Here the CDR3 DNA reads TGTGCCAGCAGTTTATCCTGGACCGGTCAAGAGACCCAGTACTTC. The V call is TRBV27, the J call TRBJ2-5; D ambiguous. Germline CDR1 and CDR2: MNHEY and SMNVEV (reference sequence). The CDR3 totals 15 residues. V shed 0 bases and J shed 2 bases, with 10 bases lying between them.

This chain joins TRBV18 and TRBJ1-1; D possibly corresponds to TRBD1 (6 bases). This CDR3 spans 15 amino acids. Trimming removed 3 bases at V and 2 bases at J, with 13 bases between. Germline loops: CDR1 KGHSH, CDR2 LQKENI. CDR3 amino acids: CASSPQGRINTEAFF. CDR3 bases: TGTGCCAGCTCACCCCAGGGGAGGATCAACACTGAAGCTTTCTTT.

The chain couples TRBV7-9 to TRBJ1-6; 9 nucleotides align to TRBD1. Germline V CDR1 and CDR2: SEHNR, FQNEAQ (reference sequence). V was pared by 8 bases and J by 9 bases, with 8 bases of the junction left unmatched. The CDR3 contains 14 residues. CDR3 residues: CASATGTGSSPLHF. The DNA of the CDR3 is TGTGCCAGCGCAACCGGGACAGGGTCTTCACCCCTCCACTTT.

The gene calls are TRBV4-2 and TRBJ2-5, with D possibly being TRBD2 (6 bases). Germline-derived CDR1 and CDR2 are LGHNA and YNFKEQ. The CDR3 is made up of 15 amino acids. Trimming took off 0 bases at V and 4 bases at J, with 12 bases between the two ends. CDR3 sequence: CASSQDRRGVETQYF. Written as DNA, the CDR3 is TGTGCCAGCAGCCAAGATCGGCGGGGAGTAGAGACCCAGTACTTC.

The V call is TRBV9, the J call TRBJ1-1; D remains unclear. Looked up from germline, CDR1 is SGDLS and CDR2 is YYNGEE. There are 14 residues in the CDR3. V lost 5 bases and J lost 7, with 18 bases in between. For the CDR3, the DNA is TGTGCCAGCAGTTTACGGGCCGCGAGTGGTGAAGCTTTCTTT. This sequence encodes CASSLRAASGEAFF.